This is a list of T cell receptor beta chains from one sample in a study of post-analysis software for immune sequencing data. TCRdb reprocessed the PCR reads via MiXCR and lists one record per CDR3 protein. The table includes roughly 870,000 distinct CDR3 sequences, approximately 53% detected once. The specimen was blood. Receptors were obtained from a girl aged 10 to 17 with multiple sclerosis. The CDR3 runs from the conserved cysteine through the conserved F or W. Fields, in order: clone size, V gene, J gene, D gene, CDR3 DNA, CDR3 protein. The D gene is left open where the match is weak. Size tells how often a clone was seen (once, few, many) or the class of an expanded clone, and some rows leave it out.

>NA|TRBV5-1|TRBJ2-1|NA
TGCGCCAGCAACCCTAGCATAACCTACAATGAGCAGTTCTTC
CASNPSITYNEQFF
>NA|TRBV10-3|TRBJ1-2|TRBD1
TGTGCCATCAGCACGGGACAGGGGACCTATGGCTACACCTTC
CAISTGQGTYGYTF
>few|TRBV6-5|TRBJ1-1|TRBD1
TGTGCCAGCAGCTTTGGGACAGTGAACACTGAAGCTTTCTTT
CASSFGTVNTEAFF
>NA|TRBV28|TRBJ2-7|NA
TGTGCCAGCGGCAGAGAGGGGGGAGGTTTCGTGCAGTACTTC
CASGREGGGFVQYF
>few|TRBV6-5|TRBJ2-7|TRBD2
TGTGCCAGCAGTTACGGACAGGGGCTAGCGGGAGGAACCACCTACGAGCAGTACTTC
CASSYGQGLAGGTTYEQYF
>NA|TRBV2|TRBJ1-5|NA
TGTGCCAGCAGTGAAGGTGGCCGTCGGGCCAATCAGCCCCAGCATTTT
CASSEGGRRANQPQHF
>few|TRBV5-1|TRBJ2-1|TRBD2
TGCGCCAGCAGCTCGGCACTAGCGGGGGCGCTTGAGCAGTTCTTC
CASSSALAGALEQFF
>NA|TRBV18|TRBJ2-6|NA
TGTGCCAGCTCACCCCCGGAGGCAGGGGTCTCTGGGGCCAACGTCCTGACTTTC
CASSPPEAGVSGANVLTF
>few|TRBV18|TRBJ2-7|NA
TGTGCCAGCTCACCGTACCTTGGCGAGCAGTACTTC
CASSPYLGEQYF
>NA|TRBV12-3/TRBV12-4|TRBJ1-5|TRBD1
TGTGCCAGCAGCCAAGGGGGACAGGGACAGCCCCAGCATTTT
CASSQGGQGQPQHF
>NA|TRBV5-6|TRBJ2-3|TRBD2
TGTGCCAGCAGCTCGACTAGCGGGAGCTTAGGAGATACGCAGTATTTT
CASSSTSGSLGDTQYF
>few|TRBV6-6|TRBJ2-1|NA
TGTGCCAGCAGGGAAGGGTCCAATGAGCAGTTCTTC
CASREGSNEQFF
>few|TRBV4-1|TRBJ2-7|TRBD1
TGCGCCAGCAGCCATGCCGGGACAGCTTCCTACGAGCAGTACTTC
CASSHAGTASYEQYF
>NA|TRBV11-2|TRBJ2-1|TRBD2
TGTGCCAGCAGCTTACACGGGAGGGTACCCTTTTCTGCTGAGCAGTTCTTC
CASSLHGRVPFSAEQFF
>few|TRBV29-1|TRBJ2-7|TRBD2
TGCAGCGTTGACTATACGGCTAGCGGGAGCTACGAGCAGTACTTC
CSVDYTASGSYEQYF
>few|TRBV29-1|TRBJ2-5|NA
TGCAGCGTTCAGGGTGAGGAGACCCAGTACTTC
CSVQGEETQYF
>NA|TRBV29-1|TRBJ2-7|NA
TGCAGCGTTGCCGAAAACTACGAGCAGTACTTC
CSVAENYEQYF
>NA|TRBV29-1|TRBJ1-1|NA
TGCAGCGTTGGACGGGGCCTGGGAACTGAAGCTTTCTTT
CSVGRGLGTEAFF
>few|TRBV5-1|TRBJ2-6|NA
TGCGCCAGCAGCTTTGACAGGCTCAGTAGCTCTGGGGCCAACGTCCTGACTTTC
CASSFDRLSSSGANVLTF
>few|TRBV29-1|TRBJ2-5|TRBD1
TGCAGCGTTCGCGACTCACAGGGGGTACAAGAGACCCAGTACTTC
CSVRDSQGVQETQYF
>few|TRBV6-5|TRBJ2-7|NA
TGTGCCAGCAGATTCGTACAGGGCTACGAGCAGTACTTC
CASRFVQGYEQYF
>few|TRBV20-1|TRBJ2-7|TRBD2
TGCAGTGCTAGAGTTAGGGGACTAGCGGACCGCTACGAGCAGTACTTC
CSARVRGLADRYEQYF
>NA|TRBV29-1|TRBJ2-7|TRBD2
TGCAGCGTTGAAGTACATAGCGGGAGAAAATCGAACTCCTACGAGCAGTACTTC
CSVEVHSGRKSNSYEQYF
>once|TRBV20-1|TRBJ2-7|NA
TGCAGTGCTAGAGGAGTGGGGGGTTACGAGCAGTACTTC
CSARGVGGYEQYF
>NA|TRBV5-1|TRBJ2-5|NA
TGCGCCAGCAGCTCCTCCCCTTGGACAAAGCAAGAGACCCAGTACTTC
CASSSSPWTKQETQYF
>NA|TRBV20-1|TRBJ2-7|NA
TGCAGTGCTAGAGATGAGGAGCCACAGGGTTCCAACGAGCGGTACTTC
CSARDEEPQGSNERYF
>NA|TRBV7-9|TRBJ2-7|NA
TGTGCCAGCAGCCAAGGCGGGCTAGCGCTTTACAATGAGCAGTACTTC
CASSQGGLALYNEQYF
>NA|TRBV20-1|TRBJ1-2|NA
TGCAGTGCTAGCGAACAGGTAGATGGCTACACCTTC
CSASEQVDGYTF
>NA|TRBV25-1|TRBJ2-5|NA
TGTGCCAGCAGTGGCCCCCCCGGGACCGGGCGGGGAGAGACCCAGTACTTC
CASSGPPGTGRGETQYF
>NA|TRBV7-9|TRBJ2-5|NA
TGTGCCAGCAGCTACAGGTCAGGGGCGCGTGAGCAGTACTTC
CASSYRSGAREQYF
>few|TRBV10-3|TRBJ2-1|TRBD1
TGTGCCAGCCACCGGGACAGGGTACTTTCCCAGTTCTTC
CASHRDRVLSQFF
>few|TRBV12-3/TRBV12-4|TRBJ2-6|NA
TGTGCCAGCAGCAGACAGGTCCAGTACTCTGGGGCCAACGTCCTGACTTTC
CASSRQVQYSGANVLTF
>few|TRBV10-3|TRBJ2-7|TRBD2
TGTACCATCAGTTCGACTAGCAACGAGCAGTACTTC
CTISSTSNEQYF
>NA|TRBV20-1|TRBJ2-7|TRBD1
TGCAGTGCAAGAGGGTCCGGGACAGGGAACGAGCAGTACTTC
CSARGSGTGNEQYF
>NA|TRBV29-1|TRBJ2-1|NA
TGCAGCGCCCAAGAGGGGGGGGCGGCTGAGCAGTTCTTC
CSAQEGGAAEQFF
>many|TRBV29-1|TRBJ2-7|TRBD2
TGCAGCGTTGTTGAGAGCGGGGACTCGACGCAGTACTTC
CSVVESGDSTQYF
>NA|TRBV29-1|TRBJ2-7|TRBD1
TGCAGTGGGCAGGACAGGGCCAACGAGCAGTACTTC
CSGQDRANEQYF
>NA|TRBV27|TRBJ2-7|NA
TGTGCCAGCAGTAAAGAACCGGGACGCCTTGGCTTGTACTTC
CASSKEPGRLGLYF
>few|TRBV29-1|TRBJ2-5|NA
TGCAGCGTTTGTTTTTGGGAGGCTCAAGAGACCCAGTACTTC
CSVCFWEAQETQYF
>NA|TRBV5-1|TRBJ1-2|TRBD1
TGCGCCAGCAGCTTGGAGAGGACAGGGGTCTCTGGCTACACCTTC
CASSLERTGVSGYTF
>NA|TRBV21-1|TRBJ2-1|NA
TGTGCCAGCAGTAGTCCGGTGGCGGGGAGGAACTACAATGAGCAGTTCTTC
CASSSPVAGRNYNEQFF